Following are 21 T cell receptor beta chains from one sample sequenced in a study of metastatic and nonmetastatic thyroid tumors. TCRdb re-analyzed the PCR reads using MiXCR. Of about 32,000 clones in the sample, around 20% were seen once. No patient had received any treatment before thyroid surgery. The sample was blood. Every receptor here comes from a female donor with papillary thyroid cancer or a benign thyroid nodule (not recorded which). Some clones in this sample may be carry-over from other donors' samples.

This clone was seen more than once but under ten times. The J gene is TRBJ2-2, the V gene TRBV11-2; D gene uncertain. Germline CDR1 and CDR2: SGHAT and FQNNGV. V lost 0 bases and J lost 7, with 0 bases in between. This CDR3 has 11 amino acids. The CDR3 spells CASSLDGELFF. The CDR3 DNA follows: TGTGCCAGCAGCTTAGACGGGGAGCTGTTTTTT.

In this sample, this clone turned up many times. This chain connects TRBV20-1 to TRBJ2-1, with D possibly matching TRBD2 (7 bases). CDR3 length: 12 residues. Germline V gene lookup returns CDR1 DFQATT and CDR2 SNEGSKA (reference sequence). V was cut by 2 bases and J by 9 bases, with 11 bases left in between. The DNA of the CDR3 is TGCAGTGCTAGAACAGGGAGGGGTGAGCAGTTCTTC. Protein sequence: CSARTGRGEQFF.

This clone was seen at least ten times. The chain recombines TRBV12-3 or TRBV12-4 with TRBJ1-1, with TRBD1 identical over 7 bases. The CDR3 has 14 residues. The ends lost 3 bases at V and 6 bases at J; junction bases unmatched: 7. The CDR3 DNA is TGTGCCAGCAGTTTTACGACAGGGTGGCCTGAAGCTTTCTTT. Protein product: CASSFTTGWPEAFF.

This clone showed up many times. CDR3 DNA: TGTGCCAGCAGTCCCTACTGGACTAGCGGCTACGAGCAGTACTTC. Its translation is CASSPYWTSGYEQYF. The chain recombines TRBV27 with TRBJ2-7; 10 bases are shared with TRBD2. The CDR3 consists of 15 residues. CDR1 is MNHEY and CDR2 is SMNVEV in the germline V gene (reference sequence). V trimming: 5 bases; J trimming: 3 bases; junction bases outside the gene matches: 7.

The table lists this clone with many counts. CDR3 sequence reads: CSVSRDGANSPLHF. In DNA, the CDR3 is TGCAGCGTAAGCCGGGACGGAGCTAATTCACCCCTCCACTTT. The chain joins TRBV29-1 to TRBJ1-6, with a tentative D call TRBD1 (5 bases). Per germline, CDR1 SQVTM and CDR2 ANQGSEA. The CDR3 extends over 14 amino acids. With 6 bases removed from V and 6 bases from J, the gap between germline ends came to 15 bases.

This clone appeared a few times. The J gene is TRBJ1-5, the V gene TRBV19; D call uncertain. The CDR3 has 15 residues. CDR1 is LNHDA, CDR2 SQIVND, per germline (reference sequence). Trimming pared 7 bases from V and 2 bases from J, leaving 15 bases between. CDR3 in amino acids: CASTGGEGRNQPQHF. DNA of the CDR3: TGTGCCAGTACTGGCGGCGAAGGGCGCAATCAGCCCCAGCATTTT.

This clone showed up just a few times. V gene TRBV19 combines with J gene TRBJ2-7, with no clear D. Per the germline V gene, CDR1 is LNHDA and CDR2 is SQIVND (reference sequence). The CDR3 extends over 14 amino acids. The V end was cut by 5 bases, the J end by 6 bases, with 17 bases between. CDR3 sequence (DNA): TGTGCCAGTAGTGTCTCAGGCCCCAACGCCGAGCAGTACTTC. Amino acids: CASSVSGPNAEQYF.

Only a few counts were recorded for this clone. The rearrangement uses TRBV6-1 and TRBJ1-2; TRBD1 is a possible D gene (5 bases). This CDR3 spans 13 amino acids. Looked up from germline, CDR1 is MNHNS and CDR2 is SASEGT. V lost 0 bases and J 3 bases, leaving 5 bases between the germline ends. CDR3 protein: CASSEAGDYGYTF. The DNA of the CDR3 is TGTGCCAGCAGTGAAGCAGGGGACTATGGCTACACCTTC.

There are many counts of this clone. The chain carries TRBV7-9 and TRBJ2-7, with 7 nucleotides matching TRBD1. This CDR3 contains 12 residues. Trimming at V came to 5 bases and at J to 4 bases, leaving 2 bases not matched to a gene. The germline V gene has CDR1 SEHNR and CDR2 FQNEAQ (reference sequence). CDR3 residues: CASSIQGYEQYF. Here the CDR3 DNA reads TGTGCCAGCAGCATACAGGGGTACGAGCAGTACTTC.

This clone appeared a few times. The V and J genes are TRBV6-2 or TRBV6-3 and TRBJ2-2, with TRBD2 identical over 8 bases. Per germline, CDR1 MNHEY and CDR2 SVGEGT. The CDR3 is 16 residues long. V lost 6 bases to trimming and J lost 6 bases; unmatched junction nucleotides: 12. The CDR3 here is CASRSLQRGFSGELFF. The CDR3 DNA sequence: TGTGCCAGCAGAAGCCTCCAGCGGGGGTTCTCCGGGGAGCTGTTTTTT.

This clone is labeled as medium-sized. The V and J genes are TRBV4-2 and TRBJ2-3, with 7 bases lining up with TRBD2. J was trimmed by 1 base and V by 4 bases; bases with no gene match: 2. From germline, CDR1 is LGHNA and CDR2 YNFKEQ. The length of the CDR3 is 14 residues. CDR3 sequence (DNA): TGTGCCAGCAGCCTGGCGGGAGGCACAGATACGCAGTATTTT. Residues: CASSLAGGTDTQYF.

This clone was counted at least ten times. V usage is TRBV19 and J usage is TRBJ1-2; D perhaps matches TRBD1 (6 bases). Germline V gives CDR1 LNHDA, CDR2 SQIVND (reference sequence). The CDR3 runs 13 residues. Trimming took off 3 bases at V and 4 bases at J, with 9 bases between the two ends. CDR3 sequence (DNA): TGTGCCAGTAGTATTGGAGGGGGCTATGGCTACACCTTC. It is translated as CASSIGGGYGYTF.

This chain links TRBV18 with TRBJ2-7, with 11 bases aligning to TRBD1. There are 15 residues in the CDR3. Germline V gene data show CDR1 as KGHSH and CDR2 as LQKENI. Unmatched junction bases numbered 7, after V lost 2 bases and J lost 7 bases. CDR3 loop: CASSPTGQGAEEQYF. In nucleotides, the CDR3 is TGTGCCAGCTCACCAACAGGACAGGGGGCAGAGGAGCAGTACTTC.

This clone was seen more than once but under ten times. The chain's CDR3 is CASSPTAGENYGYTF. The CDR3 DNA sequence: TGCGCCAGCAGCCCTACTGCAGGGGAAAACTATGGCTACACCTTC. The chain uses TRBV4-1 and TRBJ1-2; the D gene is possibly TRBD1 (6 bases). Trimming pared 4 bases from V and 2 bases from J, leaving 14 bases between. Germline V gene lookup returns CDR1 MGHRA and CDR2 YSYEKL. The CDR3 spans 15 residues.

This clone was seen at least ten times. The V call is TRBV5-1, the J call TRBJ2-1, with 12 bases identical to TRBD2. CDR3 length: 15 amino acids. Losses at the gene ends were 0 bases for V and 8 bases for J; bases not matched to a gene: 3. Per germline, CDR1 SGHRS and CDR2 YFSETQ. The CDR3 region has the DNA TGCGCCAGCAGCTTGGGGACTAGCGGGATTTATGAGCAGTTCTTC. Translating gives CASSLGTSGIYEQFF.

By sample fraction, this clone is medium-sized (0.01 to 0.1%). This chain joins TRBV24-1 and TRBJ2-5; 8 nucleotides align to TRBD2. CDR3 length: 14 amino acids. V dropped 5 bases and J dropped 6; count of bases not matched to a gene: 7. Germline V gene lookup returns CDR1 KGHDR and CDR2 SFDVKD. CDR3 amino acids: CATSGSGGPKTQYF. CDR3 coding DNA: TGTGCCACCAGTGGATCGGGGGGGCCAAAGACCCAGTACTTC.

In this sample, this clone turned up many times. The rearrangement links TRBV12-3 or TRBV12-4 to TRBJ1-1; possible D gene TRBD1, 6 bases. The V end was cut by 3 bases, the J end by 4 bases, with 9 bases between. This CDR3 contains 13 residues. The CDR3 DNA follows: TGTGCCAGCAGTTTGTTAGGGGGCACTGAAGCTTTCTTT. Translating it yields CASSLLGGTEAFF.

This clone occurred many times. The rearrangement joins TRBV6-1 to TRBJ2-7, with a tentative D call TRBD1 (6 bases). This CDR3 is 14 amino acids long. With 8 bases removed from V and 4 bases from J, the gap between germline ends came to 18 bases. CDR1 is MNHNS and CDR2 is SASEGT in the germline V gene. CDR3 nucleotides: TGTGCCAGCGCTCTCGATGGGACACTTTACGAGCAGTACTTC. Its translation is CASALDGTLYEQYF.

This clone was counted many times. V gene TRBV20-1 combines with J gene TRBJ1-5; the D is unclear. The germline gives CDR1 DFQATT, CDR2 SNEGSKA (reference sequence). CDR3 length equals 13 residues. Trimming removed 6 bases from V and 2 bases from J, with 11 bases in between. CDR3 protein: CSAEGSGNQPQHF. DNA of the CDR3: TGCAGTGCCGAGGGTTCAGGCAATCAGCCCCAGCATTTT.

This clone was recorded at least ten times. The rearrangement links TRBV5-1 to TRBJ2-4, with D perhaps matching TRBD1 (5 bases). Germline lookup yields CDR1 SGHRS and CDR2 YFSETQ. Trimming stripped 0 bases from V and 8 bases from J, with 9 bases between. CDR3 length: 13 amino acids. As DNA, the CDR3 is TGCGCCAGCAGCTTGGTGAGCAGGGACATTCAGTACTTC. This translates into CASSLVSRDIQYF.

This clone was picked up many times. This chain links TRBV30 with TRBJ2-7; 10 positions match TRBD1. Losses at the gene ends were 0 bases for V and 7 bases for J; bases not matched to a gene: 6. Germline values: CDR1 GTSNPN, CDR2 SVGIG (reference sequence). CDR3 length: 14 residues. The CDR3 DNA is TGTGCCTGGAGTGTCGATTGGACAGGGGGAGAGCAGTACTTC. It is translated as CAWSVDWTGGEQYF.